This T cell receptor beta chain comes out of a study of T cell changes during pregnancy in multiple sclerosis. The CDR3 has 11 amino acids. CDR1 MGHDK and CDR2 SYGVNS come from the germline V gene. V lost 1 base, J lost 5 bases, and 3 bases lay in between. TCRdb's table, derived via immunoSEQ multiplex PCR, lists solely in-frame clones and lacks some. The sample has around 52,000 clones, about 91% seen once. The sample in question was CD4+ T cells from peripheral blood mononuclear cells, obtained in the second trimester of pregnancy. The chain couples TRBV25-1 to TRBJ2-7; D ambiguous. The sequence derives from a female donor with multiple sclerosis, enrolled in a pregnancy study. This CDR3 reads CASSEFDEQYF. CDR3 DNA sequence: TGTGCCAGCAGTGAATTCGACGAGCAGTACTTC.